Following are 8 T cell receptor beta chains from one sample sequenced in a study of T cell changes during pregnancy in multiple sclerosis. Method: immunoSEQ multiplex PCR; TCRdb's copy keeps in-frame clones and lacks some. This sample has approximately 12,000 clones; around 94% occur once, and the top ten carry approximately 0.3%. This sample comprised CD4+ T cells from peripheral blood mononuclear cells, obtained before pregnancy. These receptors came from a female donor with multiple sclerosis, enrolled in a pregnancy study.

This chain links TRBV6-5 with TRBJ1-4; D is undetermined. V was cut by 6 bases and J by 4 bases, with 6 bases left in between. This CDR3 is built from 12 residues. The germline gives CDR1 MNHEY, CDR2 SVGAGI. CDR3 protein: CASRRVNEKLFF. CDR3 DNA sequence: TGTGCCAGCAGGAGAGTTAATGAAAAACTGTTTTTT.

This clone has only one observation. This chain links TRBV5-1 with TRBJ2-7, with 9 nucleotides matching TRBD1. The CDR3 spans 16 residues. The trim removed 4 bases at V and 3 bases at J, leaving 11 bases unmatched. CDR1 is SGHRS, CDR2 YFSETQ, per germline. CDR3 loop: CASSPHRDRVYYEQYF. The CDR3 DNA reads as TGCGCCAGCAGCCCTCACCGGGACAGGGTATACTACGAGCAGTACTTC.

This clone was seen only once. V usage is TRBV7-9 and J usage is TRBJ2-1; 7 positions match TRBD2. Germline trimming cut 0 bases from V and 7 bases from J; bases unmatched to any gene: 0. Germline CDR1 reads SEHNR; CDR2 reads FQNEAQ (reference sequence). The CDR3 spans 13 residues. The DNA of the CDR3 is TGTGCCAGCAGCTTAGCCGGGGGGAATGAGCAGTTCTTC. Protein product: CASSLAGGNEQFF. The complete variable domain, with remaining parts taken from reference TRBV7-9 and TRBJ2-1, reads DTGVSQNPRHKITKRGQNVTFRCDPISEHNRLYWYRQTLGQGPEFLTYFQNEAQLEKSRLLSDRFSAERPKGSFSTLEIQRTEQGDSAMYLCASSLAGGNEQFFGPGTRLTVL.

The DNA for the CDR3 is TGTGCCAGCAGACGCCCTTCGGGTACCGGGGAGCTGTTTTTT. Encoded protein: CASRRPSGTGELFF. The chain carries TRBV11-2 and TRBJ2-2; D gene ambiguous. V was pared by 6 bases and J by 5 bases, with 13 bases between. Germline V gene sequence: CDR1 SGHAT, CDR2 FQNNGV. The CDR3 totals 14 residues.

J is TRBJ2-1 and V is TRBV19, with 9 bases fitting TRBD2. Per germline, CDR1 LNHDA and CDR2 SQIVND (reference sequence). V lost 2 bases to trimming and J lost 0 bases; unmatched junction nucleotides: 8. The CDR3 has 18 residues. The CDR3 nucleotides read TGTGCCAGTAGTATAAGGGCGGGGGGGTTAAGCTCCTACAATGAGCAGTTCTTC. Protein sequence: CASSIRAGGLSSYNEQFF.

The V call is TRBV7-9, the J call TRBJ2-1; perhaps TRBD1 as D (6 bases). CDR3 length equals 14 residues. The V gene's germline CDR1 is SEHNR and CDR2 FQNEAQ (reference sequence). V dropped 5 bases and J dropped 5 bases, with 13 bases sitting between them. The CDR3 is CASSPARQDNEQFF. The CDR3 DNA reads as TGTGCCAGCAGCCCTGCCAGACAGGACAATGAGCAGTTCTTC.

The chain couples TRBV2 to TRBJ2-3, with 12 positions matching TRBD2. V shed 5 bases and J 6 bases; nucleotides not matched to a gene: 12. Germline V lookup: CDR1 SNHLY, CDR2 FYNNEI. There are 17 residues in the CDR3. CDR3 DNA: TGTGCCAGCAGTCCCGGGACTAGCGGGTGGTCGGCGGATACGCAGTATTTT. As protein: CASSPGTSGWSADTQYF.

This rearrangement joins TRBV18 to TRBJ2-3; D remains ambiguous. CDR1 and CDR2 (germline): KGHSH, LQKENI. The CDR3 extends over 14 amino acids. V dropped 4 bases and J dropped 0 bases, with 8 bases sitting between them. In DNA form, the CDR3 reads TGTGCCAGCTCACTTGGCCCTAGCACAGATACGCAGTATTTT. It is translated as CASSLGPSTDTQYF. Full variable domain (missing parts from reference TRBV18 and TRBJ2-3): NAGVMQNPRHLVRRRGQEARLRCSPMKGHSHVYWYRQLPEEGLKFMVYLQKENIIDESGMPKERFSAEFPKEGPSILRIQQVVRGDSAAYFCASSLGPSTDTQYFGPGTRLTVL.